The clone carrying this T cell receptor beta chain was seen repeatedly, ten times or more. What it recognizes is unknown. The sample originates from a study of Graves' ophthalmopathy and Graves' hyperthyroidism. General study findings and limits: Thyroid clonotypes that were expanded above 0.001 frequency mostly also appeared in blood.

Aged 18 to 65, hyperthyroidism patients had been newly diagnosed, with under 2 months' duration. The CDR3 extends over 16 amino acids. Germline loops: CDR1 SGHVS, CDR2 FQNEAQ. Trimming cost V 3 bases and J 4 bases; bases outside gene matches: 10. Using RNA transcripts, the TCR beta CDR3 regions were amplified. The first-round RT-PCR employed HTBI primers together with the Qiagen OneStep RT-PCR kit. A multiplex PCR was then performed as the second round. TCRdb re-called the multiplex PCR reads through MiXCR, storing one row per CDR3 protein. The sample holds around 1,000,000 distinct CDR3 sequences, 35% to 40% seen once.

The rearrangement joins TRBV7-8 to TRBJ2-5; TRBD2 agrees at 8 bases. Sequencing was carried out using peripheral blood or thyroid tissue (not recorded which). This sequence originates from an adult man with Graves' hyperthyroidism. CDR3 DNA sequence: TGTGCCAGCAGCTTCGGTGCCAGCGGGAGCGTAGAGACCCAGTACTTC. Translated, it gives CASSFGASGSVETQYF. Full variable domain (rest looked up from reference TRBV7-8 and TRBJ2-5): GAGVSQSPRYKVAKRGQDVALRCDPISGHVSLFWYQQALGQGPEFLTYFQNEAQLDKSGLPSDRFFAERPEGSVSTLKIQRTQQEDSAVYLCASSFGASGSVETQYFGPGTRLLVL.